This T cell receptor (beta chain) was captured by sequencing in a study of CD8 T cells in ankylosing spondylitis. This clonotype was counted many times. Its antigen is unknown. Germline CDR1 is SGHRS and CDR2 is YFSETQ. The CDR3 is made up of 20 amino acids. The trim removed 1 base at V and 2 bases at J, leaving 15 bases unmatched. TCRdb itself ran the 5' RACE reads through MiXCR, one entry per CDR3 protein. Here the sample spans approximately 88,000 distinct CDR3 sequences, 8.5% to 9% being singletons. General study points: Disease-linked clones were CD8+ and relatively rare in peripheral blood.

The TCR was taken from a male donor with ankylosing spondylitis or in good health (not recorded which). The chain combines TRBV5-1 with TRBJ2-2; 9 bases are shared with TRBD1. Sequencing was done on a sample of blood, either unsorted or a sorted T cell fraction (not recorded which). This chain's CDR3 is CASSLSLGQGNNPNTGELFF. The CDR3 DNA follows: TGCGCCAGCAGCTTGTCCTTGGGACAGGGTAACAATCCAAACACCGGGGAGCTGTTTTTT. Complete variable domain (other parts from reference TRBV5-1 and TRBJ2-2): KAGVTQTPRYLIKTRGQQVTLSCSPISGHRSVSWYQQTPGQGLQFLFEYFSETQRNKGNFPGRFSGRQFSNSRSEMNVSTLELGDSALYLCASSLSLGQGNNPNTGELFFGEGSRLTVL.